Presented here are 12 T cell receptor beta chains from one specimen sequenced in a study of human T cells and chemical hapten exposure. TCRdb recomputed calls from the RACE reads with MiXCR, one row per CDR3 protein. The repertoire includes approximately 52,000 distinct CDR3 sequences, roughly 9.6% of them detected once, and approximately 2% sits in the top ten. This sample's time point: patch test 1, 2 weeks after DPC sensitization. Regarding treatment: therapeutic diphenylcyclopropenone sensitization with weekly scalp DPC. Extraction yielded total RNA from whole blood (unfractionated). The specimen was whole blood, collected in connection with sensitization to the hapten diphenylcyclopropenone (DPC). The receptors derive from a woman aged 40-49 years with alopecia areata. Some clones in this sample may be carry-over from other donors' samples.

This clonotype has at least ten counts. V and J are TRBV2 and TRBJ1-5; 7 bases match TRBD1. In germline, CDR1 is SNHLY, CDR2 FYNNEI. The CDR3 runs to 19 residues. The V and J ends lost 6 bases and 0 bases, in that order; junction bases with no gene match: 17. The CDR3 spells CASSIDRASIPYSNQPQHF. CDR3 coding DNA: TGTGCCAGCAGCATTGACAGGGCATCTATTCCCTATAGCAATCAGCCCCAGCATTTT.

This clonotype appeared many times. The rearrangement joins TRBV5-5 to TRBJ2-5; D is undetermined. The CDR3 length is 14 residues. The V and J ends lost 0 bases and 2 bases respectively, with 8 bases between them. CDR1 SGHKS and CDR2 YYEKEE come from the germline V gene (reference sequence). The CDR3 DNA follows: TGTGCCAGCAGCTTGGCGGCACTACAAGAGACCCAGTACTTC. It is translated as CASSLAALQETQYF.

The chain uses TRBV21-1 and TRBJ2-6. TRBV21-1 is annotated as a pseudogene. The CDR3 length is 15 residues. The chain's CDR3 is CASSKGSYGANVLTF. The CDR3 bases are TGTGCCAGCAGCAAAGGCTCGTACGGGGCCAACGTCCTGACTTTC.

This rearrangement joins TRBV28 to TRBJ1-5, with D tentatively TRBD1 (5 bases). The germline V and J ends were trimmed by 4 bases and 0 bases, with 16 bases remaining between them. This CDR3 comprises 17 residues. Germline CDR1 and CDR2: MDHEN and SYDVKM. In nucleotides, the CDR3 is TGTGCCAGCAGTTCAGACTGGACAACCTATAGCAATCAGCCCCAGCATTTT. It specifies CASSSDWTTYSNQPQHF.

This clonotype was seen at least ten times. The chain recombines TRBV29-1 with TRBJ2-3, with TRBD1 as a possible D gene (6 bases). The V end was cut by 6 bases, the J end by 6 bases, with 16 bases between. The CDR3 extends over 13 amino acids. Germline V CDR1 and CDR2: SQVTM, ANQGSEA. The CDR3 DNA follows: TGCAGCGTGGGGGCCGACAGGTACGATACGCAGTATTTT. It translates to CSVGADRYDTQYF.

This clonotype was counted ten times or more. The chain couples TRBV28 to TRBJ1-1, with TRBD1 matching over 7 bases. The CDR3 length is 14 residues. The V gene's germline CDR1 is MDHEN and CDR2 SYDVKM. V gave up 5 bases and J gave up 4 bases; unmatched junction bases: 7. Here the CDR3 reads CASSLTGAATEAFF. The DNA of the CDR3 is TGTGCCAGCAGTCTTACAGGGGCGGCCACTGAAGCTTTCTTT.

This clonotype was counted only a few times. J is TRBJ2-3 and V is TRBV18; no clear D gene. The CDR3 loop spans 12 amino acids. The V end was cut by 5 bases, the J end by 4 bases, with 7 bases between. The germline V gene has CDR1 KGHSH and CDR2 LQKENI. Here the CDR3 DNA reads TGTGCCAGCTCAGGAGAGTCAGATACGCAGTATTTT. Residues: CASSGESDTQYF. Full variable domain (rest looked up from reference TRBV18 and TRBJ2-3): NAGVMQNPRHLVRRRGQEARLRCSPMKGHSHVYWYRQLPEEGLKFMVYLQKENIIDESGMPKERFSAEFPKEGPSILRIQQVVRGDSAAYFCASSGESDTQYFGPGTRLTVL.

This clonotype showed up many times. The rearrangement links TRBV21-1 to TRBJ2-3; the table assigns TRBD1, which was not confirmed against the DNA. TRBV21-1 is assigned pseudogene status. This CDR3 region has 14 residues. The CDR3 nucleotides are TGTGCCGCCTCCGGGACAGGGTTCACAGATACGCAGTATTTT. Translating gives CAASGTGFTDTQYF.

This clonotype showed up many times. This chain links TRBV5-6 with TRBJ2-1; D ambiguous. The CDR3 length is 12 residues. The germline V and J ends were trimmed by 0 bases and 6 bases, with 4 bases remaining between them. The V gene's germline CDR1 is SGHDT and CDR2 YYEEEE. The CDR3 coding sequence is TGTGCCAGCAGCTTGGGGGGCAATGAGCAGTTCTTC. This gives the protein CASSLGGNEQFF. Looking up the rest from reference TRBV5-6 and TRBJ2-1 gives the full variable domain: DAGVTQSPTHLIKTRGQQVTLRCSPKSGHDTVSWYQQALGQGPQFIFQYYEEEERQRGNFPDRFSGHQFPNYSSELNVNALLLGDSALYLCASSLGGNEQFFGPGTRLTVL.

This chain links TRBV19 with TRBJ2-2, with 8 bases lining up with TRBD1. The trim removed 6 bases at V and 1 base at J, leaving 4 bases unmatched. Per the germline V gene, CDR1 is LNHDA and CDR2 is SQIVND (reference sequence). The CDR3 is 15 residues long. The CDR3 loop reads CASRKDRVNTGELFF. DNA of the CDR3: TGTGCCAGTAGAAAGGACAGGGTGAACACCGGGGAGCTGTTTTTT.

This chain uses TRBV29-1 with TRBJ1-2, with 7 bases lining up with TRBD1. Losses at the gene ends were 4 bases for V and 6 bases for J; bases not matched to a gene: 5. The CDR3 extends over 12 amino acids. Germline CDR1 reads SQVTM; CDR2 reads ANQGSEA. CDR3 residues: CSVAGRGNGYTF. In nucleotides, the CDR3 is TGCAGCGTTGCGGGCAGGGGGAATGGCTACACCTTC.

V and J are TRBV10-3 and TRBJ2-7, with a tentative D call TRBD1 (5 bases). Trimming took off 4 bases at V and 5 bases at J, with 9 bases between the two ends. The CDR3 runs 12 residues. Germline V gene data show CDR1 as ENHRY and CDR2 as SYGVKD. The CDR3 DNA reads as TGTGCCATCAGTGGGGGCCCCAACGAGCAGTACTTC. This encodes CAISGGPNEQYF.